This T cell receptor beta chain emerged from a study of CD4 T cells in relation to SARS-CoV-2 and coronaviruses. Overall study: TCR beta CDR3s were sequenced after roughly ten-day antigen culture of PBMCs. The negative reference was HIV-1 Nef peptide pool or peptide-free culture.

About this clone: Its antigen is unidentified.

The data were produced by immunoSEQ multiplex PCR, yet TCRdb's version contains in-frame clones alone and is incomplete. The sample shows roughly 31,000 clones, about two thirds of them seen only once. V dropped 0 bases and J dropped 1 base, with 10 bases sitting between them. This CDR3 region has 15 residues. Germline values: CDR1 SGDLS, CDR2 YYNGEE. Before the COVID-19 pandemic, during about 2011-2019, CD4+ T cells were taken from unexposed donors. The cells were cultured for about 10 days before CD4+ T cells were isolated. Cultures held two million PBMCs per well with 9 to 10 IU/ml IL-2. Fresh IL-2 medium replaced half the medium on days 3 and 7.

The TCR was taken from a human donor in good health. The sequencing input was CD4+ T cells from PBMCs, cultured in vitro. The chain carries TRBV9 and TRBJ1-1; weak D call: TRBD1 (5 bases). The DNA of the CDR3 is TGTGCCAGCAGCGTAGACGGGGGGTGGAACACTGAAGCTTTCTTT. Amino acid sequence: CASSVDGGWNTEAFF.